This T cell receptor beta chain was sequenced for a study of shared clonotypes between healthy human individuals. Whole-study findings and limits: Clonotypes not shared had lower generation probabilities than those common to all four donors.

This clone was observed a single time. Antigen: not known. The split of CD4+ cells yielded CD45RA+ naive and CD45RA-negative memory subsets. The CDR3 is 16 residues long. The germline V gene has CDR1 LGHNA and CDR2 YNFKEQ. The V gene end was trimmed by 1 base and the J gene end by 3 bases; junction bases not matched to a gene: 5. Produced via immunoSEQ multiplex PCR; TCRdb's table is partial and in-frame only. The sample holds about 2.3 million clones, approximately 95% seen once. The chain uses TRBV4-2 and TRBJ2-5, with 10 bases matching TRBD2. The sample comprised naive CD4+ T cells from PBMCs. Subset indicated: CD45RA+ positively selected. The receptor was derived from a man between 18 and 29 years old in good health. Some clones in this sample may be carry-over from other donors' samples. The CDR3 DNA follows: TGTGCCAGCAGCCAAGGACGGACTAGCGGAGAAGAGACCCAGTACTTC. Amino acid sequence: CASSQGRTSGEETQYF.